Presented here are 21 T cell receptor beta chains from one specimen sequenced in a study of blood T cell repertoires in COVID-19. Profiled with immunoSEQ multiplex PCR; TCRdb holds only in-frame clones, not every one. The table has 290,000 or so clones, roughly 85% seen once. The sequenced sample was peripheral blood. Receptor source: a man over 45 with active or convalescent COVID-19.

CDR3 sequence (DNA): TGTGCCAGCAGCTTCCCTGAAGGGGATGGCTACACCTTC. Its protein product is CASSFPEGDGYTF. The rearrangement links TRBV11-2 to TRBJ1-2; tentative D call: TRBD1 (5 bases). Germline CDR1 is SGHAT and CDR2 is FQNNGV. Trimming removed 3 bases at V and 6 bases at J, with 11 bases between. The length of the CDR3 is 13 residues.

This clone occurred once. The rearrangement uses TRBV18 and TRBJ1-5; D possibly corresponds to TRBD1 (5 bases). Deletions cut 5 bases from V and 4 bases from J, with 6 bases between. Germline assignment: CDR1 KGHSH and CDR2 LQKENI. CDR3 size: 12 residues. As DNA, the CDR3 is TGTGCCAGCTCAGGGGGGAATCAGCCCCAGCATTTT. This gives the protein CASSGGNQPQHF.

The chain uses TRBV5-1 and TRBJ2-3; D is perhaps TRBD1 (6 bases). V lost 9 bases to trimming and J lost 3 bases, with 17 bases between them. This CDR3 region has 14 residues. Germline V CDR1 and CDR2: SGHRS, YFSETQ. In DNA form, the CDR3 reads TGCGCCACTACCCGGGACACAGAGACAGATACGCAGTATTTT. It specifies CATTRDTETDTQYF.

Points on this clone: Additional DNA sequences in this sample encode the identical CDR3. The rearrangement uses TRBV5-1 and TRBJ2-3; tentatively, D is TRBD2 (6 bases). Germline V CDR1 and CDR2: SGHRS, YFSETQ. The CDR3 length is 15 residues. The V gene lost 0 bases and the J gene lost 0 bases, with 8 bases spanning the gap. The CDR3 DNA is TGCGCCAGCAGCTTGGACGGGACTAGCACAGATACGCAGTATTTT. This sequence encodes CASSLDGTSTDTQYF.

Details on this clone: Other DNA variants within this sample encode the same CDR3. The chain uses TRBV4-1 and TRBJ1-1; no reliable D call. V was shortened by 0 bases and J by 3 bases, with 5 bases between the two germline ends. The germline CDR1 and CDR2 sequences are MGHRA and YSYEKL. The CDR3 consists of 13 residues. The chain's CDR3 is CASSQDRDTEAFF. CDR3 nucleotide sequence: TGCGCCAGCAGCCAAGATCGGGACACTGAAGCTTTCTTT.

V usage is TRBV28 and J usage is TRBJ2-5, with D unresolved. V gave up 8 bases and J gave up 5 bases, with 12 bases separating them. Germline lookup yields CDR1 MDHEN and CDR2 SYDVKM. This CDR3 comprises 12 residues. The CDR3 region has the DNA TGTGCCAGCCTCCCGGGTCGGGAGACCCAGTACTTC. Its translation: CASLPGRETQYF.

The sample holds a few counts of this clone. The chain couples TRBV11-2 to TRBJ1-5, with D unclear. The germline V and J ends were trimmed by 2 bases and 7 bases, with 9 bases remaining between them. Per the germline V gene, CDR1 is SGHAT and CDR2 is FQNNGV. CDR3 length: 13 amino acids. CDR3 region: CASSLPSGQPQHF. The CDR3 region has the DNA TGTGCCAGCAGCTTACCCTCAGGCCAGCCCCAGCATTTT.

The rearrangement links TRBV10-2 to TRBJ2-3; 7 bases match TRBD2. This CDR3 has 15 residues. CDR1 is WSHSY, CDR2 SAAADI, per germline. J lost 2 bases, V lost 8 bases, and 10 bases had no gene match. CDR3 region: CASLGGSDDTDTQYF. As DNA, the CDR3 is TGCGCCAGCTTGGGCGGGAGTGATGACACAGATACGCAGTATTTT.

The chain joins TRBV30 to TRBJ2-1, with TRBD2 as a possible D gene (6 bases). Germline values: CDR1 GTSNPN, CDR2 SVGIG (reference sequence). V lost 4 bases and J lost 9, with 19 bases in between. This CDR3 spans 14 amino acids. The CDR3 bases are TGTGCCTGGACCCGACTAGGTTCCGGTGGTGAGCAGTTCTTC. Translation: CAWTRLGSGGEQFF. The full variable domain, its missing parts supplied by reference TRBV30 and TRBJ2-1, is SQTIHQWPATLVQPVGSPLSLECTVEGTSNPNLYWYRQAAGRGLQLLFYSVGIGQISSEVPQNLSASRPQDRQFILSSKKLLLSDSGFYLCAWTRLGSGGEQFFGPGTRLTVL.

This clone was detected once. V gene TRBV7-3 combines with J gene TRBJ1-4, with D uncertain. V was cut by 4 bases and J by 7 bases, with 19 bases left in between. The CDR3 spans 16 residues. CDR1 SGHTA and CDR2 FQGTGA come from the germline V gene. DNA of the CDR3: TGTGCCAGCAGCTCCCCCGAAGGCGGGGAGGGTGAAAAACTGTTTTTT. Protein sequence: CASSSPEGGEGEKLFF.

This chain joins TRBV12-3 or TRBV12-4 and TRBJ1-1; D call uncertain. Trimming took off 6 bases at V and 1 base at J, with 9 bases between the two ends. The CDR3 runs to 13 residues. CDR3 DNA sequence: TGTGCCAGCAGCCTTGAGCGGAACACTGAAGCTTTCTTT. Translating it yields CASSLERNTEAFF.

The DNA for the CDR3 is TGTGCCAGCAGCGTAGCCCCGACTGCGGATACGCAGTATTTT. Translated: CASSVAPTADTQYF. This sequence joins TRBV9 and TRBJ2-3, with unresolved D. From germline, CDR1 is SGDLS and CDR2 YYNGEE. This CDR3 is 14 amino acids long. V was shortened by 0 bases and J by 6 bases, with 11 bases between the two germline ends.

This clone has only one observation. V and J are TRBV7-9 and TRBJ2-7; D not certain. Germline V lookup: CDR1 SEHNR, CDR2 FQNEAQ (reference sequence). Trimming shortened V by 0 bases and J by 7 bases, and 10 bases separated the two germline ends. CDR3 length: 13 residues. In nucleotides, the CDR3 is TGTGCCAGCAGCTTAGCGTGGCAGAATGAGCAGTACTTC. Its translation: CASSLAWQNEQYF.

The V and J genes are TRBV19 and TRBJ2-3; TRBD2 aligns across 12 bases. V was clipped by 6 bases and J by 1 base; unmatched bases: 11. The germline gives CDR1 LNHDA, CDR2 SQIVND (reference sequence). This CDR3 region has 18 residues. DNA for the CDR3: TGTGCCAGTAGCCTAACTAGCGGGAGGAACGTGGGCACAGATACGCAGTATTTT. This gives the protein CASSLTSGRNVGTDTQYF.

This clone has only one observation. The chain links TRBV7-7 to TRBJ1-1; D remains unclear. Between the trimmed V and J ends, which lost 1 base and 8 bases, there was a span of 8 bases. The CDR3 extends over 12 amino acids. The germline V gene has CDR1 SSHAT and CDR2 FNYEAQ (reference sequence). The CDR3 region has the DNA TGTGCCAGCAGCTTAGGGACTGAAGAAGCTTTCTTT. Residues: CASSLGTEEAFF.

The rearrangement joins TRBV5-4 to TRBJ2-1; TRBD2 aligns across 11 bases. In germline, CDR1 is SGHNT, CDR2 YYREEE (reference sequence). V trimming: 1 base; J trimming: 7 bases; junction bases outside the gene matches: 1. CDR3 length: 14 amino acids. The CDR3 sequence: CASSLTSGSNEQFF. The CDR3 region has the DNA TGTGCCAGCAGCTTGACTAGCGGGAGTAATGAGCAGTTCTTC.

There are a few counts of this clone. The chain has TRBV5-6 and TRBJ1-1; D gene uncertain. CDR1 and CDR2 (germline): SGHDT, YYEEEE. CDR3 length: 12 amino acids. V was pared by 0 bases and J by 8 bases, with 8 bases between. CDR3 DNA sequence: TGTGCCAGCAGCTTGGTGGGCGAAGAAGCTTTCTTT. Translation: CASSLVGEEAFF.

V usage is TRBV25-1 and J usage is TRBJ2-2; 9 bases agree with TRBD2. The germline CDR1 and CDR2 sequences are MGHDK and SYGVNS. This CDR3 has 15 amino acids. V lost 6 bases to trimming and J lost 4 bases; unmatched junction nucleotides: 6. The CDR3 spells CASSPSGMTTGELFF. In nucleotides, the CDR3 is TGTGCCAGCAGCCCTAGCGGGATGACCACCGGGGAGCTGTTTTTT.

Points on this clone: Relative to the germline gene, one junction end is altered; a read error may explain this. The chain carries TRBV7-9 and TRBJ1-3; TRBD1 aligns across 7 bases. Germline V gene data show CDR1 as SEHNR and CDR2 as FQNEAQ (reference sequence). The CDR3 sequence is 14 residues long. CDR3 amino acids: CASSRDSEGSTIYF. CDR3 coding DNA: TGTGCCAGTTCAAGGGACAGTGAGGGAAGCACCATATATTTT.

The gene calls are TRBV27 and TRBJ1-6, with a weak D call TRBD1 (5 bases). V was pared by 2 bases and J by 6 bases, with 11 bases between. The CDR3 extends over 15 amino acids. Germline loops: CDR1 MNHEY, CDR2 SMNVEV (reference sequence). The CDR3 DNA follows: TGTGCCAGCAGTTTAAAGCAGGGAGGTAATTCACCCCTCCACTTT. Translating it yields CASSLKQGGNSPLHF.

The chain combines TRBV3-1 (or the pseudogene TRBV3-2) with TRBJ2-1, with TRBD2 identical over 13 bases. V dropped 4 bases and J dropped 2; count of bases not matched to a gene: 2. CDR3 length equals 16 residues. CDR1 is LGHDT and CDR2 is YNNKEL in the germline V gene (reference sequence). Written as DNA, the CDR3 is TGTGCCAGCAGCCGACTAGCGGGAGGTGCCTACAATGAGCAGTTCTTC. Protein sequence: CASSRLAGGAYNEQFF.